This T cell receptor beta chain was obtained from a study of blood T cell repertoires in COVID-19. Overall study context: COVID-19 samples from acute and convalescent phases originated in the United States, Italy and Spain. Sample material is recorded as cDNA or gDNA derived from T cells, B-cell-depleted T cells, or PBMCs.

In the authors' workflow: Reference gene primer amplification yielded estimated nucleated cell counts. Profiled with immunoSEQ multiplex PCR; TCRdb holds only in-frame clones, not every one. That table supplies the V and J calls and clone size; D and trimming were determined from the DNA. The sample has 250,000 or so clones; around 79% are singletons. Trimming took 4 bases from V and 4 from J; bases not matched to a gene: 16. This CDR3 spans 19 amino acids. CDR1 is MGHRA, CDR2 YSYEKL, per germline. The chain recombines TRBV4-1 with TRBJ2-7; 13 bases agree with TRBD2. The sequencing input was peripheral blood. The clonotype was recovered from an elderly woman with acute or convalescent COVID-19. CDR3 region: CASSLLPGTSGTQTYEQYF. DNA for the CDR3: TGCGCCAGCAGCCTATTGCCCGGGACTAGCGGGACTCAAACGTACGAGCAGTACTTC.